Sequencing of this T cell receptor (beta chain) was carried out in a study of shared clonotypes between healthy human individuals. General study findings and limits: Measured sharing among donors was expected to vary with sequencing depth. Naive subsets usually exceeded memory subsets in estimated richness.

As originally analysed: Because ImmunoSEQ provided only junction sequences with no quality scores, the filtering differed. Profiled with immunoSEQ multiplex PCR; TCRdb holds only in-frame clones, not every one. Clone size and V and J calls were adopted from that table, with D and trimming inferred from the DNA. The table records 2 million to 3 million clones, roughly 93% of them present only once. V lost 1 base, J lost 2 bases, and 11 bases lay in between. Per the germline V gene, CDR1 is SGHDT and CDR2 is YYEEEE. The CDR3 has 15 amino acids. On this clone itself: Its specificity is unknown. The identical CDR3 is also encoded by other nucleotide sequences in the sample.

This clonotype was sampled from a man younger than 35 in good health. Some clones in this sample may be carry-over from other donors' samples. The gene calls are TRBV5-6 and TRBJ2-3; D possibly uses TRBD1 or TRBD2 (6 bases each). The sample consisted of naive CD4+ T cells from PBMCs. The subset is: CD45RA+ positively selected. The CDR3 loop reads CASSLRGRATDTQYF. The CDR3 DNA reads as TGTGCCAGCAGCTTGCGGGGGCGGGCCACAGATACGCAGTATTTT.